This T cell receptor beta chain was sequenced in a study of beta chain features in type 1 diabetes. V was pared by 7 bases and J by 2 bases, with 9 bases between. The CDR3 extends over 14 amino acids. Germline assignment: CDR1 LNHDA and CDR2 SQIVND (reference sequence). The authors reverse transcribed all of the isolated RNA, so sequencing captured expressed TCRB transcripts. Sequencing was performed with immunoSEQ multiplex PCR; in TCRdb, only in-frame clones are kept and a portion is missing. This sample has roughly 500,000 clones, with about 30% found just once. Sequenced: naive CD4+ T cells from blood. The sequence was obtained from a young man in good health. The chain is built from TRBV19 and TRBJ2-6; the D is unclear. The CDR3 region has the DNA TGTGCCAGTATACTGACGGCTGGGGCCAACGTCCTGACTTTC. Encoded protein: CASILTAGANVLTF.